The 17 T cell receptor beta chains given below trace back to one sample, sequenced in a study of cytomegalovirus exposure and HLA in healthy donors. Vbeta (60) and Jbeta (13) primers were used in the PCR. Clones were read by immunoSEQ multiplex PCR, and TCRdb kept only the in-frame ones, dropping some. This sample has some 200,000 clones; roughly 80% occur once, and the top ten carry roughly 6.7%. The specimen sequenced was PBMCs. The receptor set was obtained from a man aged 35 to 55 in good health and CMV-seropositive.

The rearrangement uses TRBV7-3 and TRBJ2-3; TRBD1 might be the D (6 bases). This CDR3 region has 14 residues. CDR1 and CDR2 from the germline V gene are SGHTA and FQGTGA. Trimming stripped 7 bases from V and 6 bases from J, with 17 bases between. CDR3 DNA: TGTGCCAGCACCTCAGTGGGCAGGGGCGATACGCAGTATTTT. Translation: CASTSVGRGDTQYF.

The chain links TRBV30 to TRBJ1-1; 7 bases line up with TRBD1. CDR1 and CDR2 (germline): GTSNPN, SVGIG (reference sequence). V was clipped by 2 bases and J by 5 bases; unmatched bases: 8. The CDR3 contains 14 residues. The CDR3 DNA sequence: TGTGCCTGGAGTACATTGACAGGGCCGACTGAAGCTTTCTTT. Translating it yields CAWSTLTGPTEAFF.

On this clone itself: One end of the junction does not line up with germline, which may come from a read error. The chain recombines TRBV7-9 with TRBJ1-5, with 9 bases matching TRBD1. Germline V gives CDR1 SEHNR, CDR2 FQNEAQ (reference sequence). The CDR3 has 12 amino acids. The CDR3 spells CSSGTGNQPQHF. In DNA, the CDR3 is TGTTCCAGCGGGACAGGGAATCAGCCCCAGCATTTT.

J is TRBJ1-4 and V is TRBV10-3, with D maybe TRBD1 (6 bases). Germline CDR1 reads ENHRY; CDR2 reads SYGVKD. CDR3 length: 13 amino acids. V was trimmed by 10 bases and J by 1 base, leaving 10 bases between them. As DNA, the CDR3 is TGTGCCACAAGACAGGAAACTAATGAAAAACTGTTTTTT. It codes for CATRQETNEKLFF.

The chain links TRBV4-2 to TRBJ2-2, with TRBD1 as a possible D gene (6 bases). Germline V gene data show CDR1 as LGHNA and CDR2 as YNFKEQ. V was pared by 1 base and J by 6 bases, with 15 bases between. The CDR3 has 16 residues. The CDR3 loop is CASSQAQQGLAGELFF. The DNA of the CDR3 is TGTGCCAGCAGCCAAGCCCAACAGGGATTGGCCGGGGAGCTGTTTTTT.

V and J are TRBV5-6 and TRBJ1-4, with TRBD1 matching over 7 bases. Per germline, CDR1 SGHDT and CDR2 YYEEEE. V lost 0 bases, J lost 11 bases, and 7 bases stayed unmatched. This CDR3 is built from 14 residues. The CDR3 bases are TGTGCCAGCAGCTTGGGAGGGGACAGTGGGAAACTGTTTTTT. It is translated as CASSLGGDSGKLFF.

V and J are TRBV9 and TRBJ1-2; no clear D gene. Germline assignment: CDR1 SGDLS and CDR2 YYNGEE. The CDR3 has 11 amino acids. The ends were cut back, 6 bases at V and 8 bases at J, with 11 bases in the middle. The CDR3 spells CASKWGGGYTF. DNA of the CDR3: TGTGCCAGCAAATGGGGAGGCGGCTACACCTTC.

This rearrangement joins TRBV29-1 to TRBJ2-7; 11 nucleotides match TRBD1. The V segment lost 6 bases and the J segment 1 base; nucleotides outside the gene matches: 8. Germline loops: CDR1 SQVTM, CDR2 ANQGSEA. This CDR3 is 15 amino acids long. The CDR3 DNA reads TGCAGCGTCTCTCTCGGGGACAGGGGGTCCTACGAGCAGTACTTC. This sequence encodes CSVSLGDRGSYEQYF.

The V gene is TRBV7-3, the J gene TRBJ2-1, with 7 bases fitting TRBD1. CDR3 length: 14 residues. The V segment lost 3 bases and the J segment 9 bases; nucleotides outside the gene matches: 8. Germline V gene lookup returns CDR1 SGHTA and CDR2 FQGTGA. The CDR3 bases are TGTGCCAGCAGCTTTTCGACAGGGCCGGGTGAGCAGTTCTTC. Encoded protein: CASSFSTGPGEQFF.

The chain carries TRBV7-9 and TRBJ1-2, with D tentatively TRBD1 (6 bases). Germline CDR1 reads SEHNR; CDR2 reads FQNEAQ (reference sequence). Trimming removed 5 bases at V and 6 bases at J, with 13 bases between. This CDR3 is 13 amino acids long. CDR3 protein: CASSPSGGDGYTF. The CDR3 DNA reads as TGTGCCAGCAGCCCCAGTGGGGGCGATGGCTACACCTTC. Looking up the rest from reference TRBV7-9 and TRBJ1-2 gives the full variable domain: DTGVSQNPRHKITKRGQNVTFRCDPISEHNRLYWYRQTLGQGPEFLTYFQNEAQLEKSRLLSDRFSAERPKGSFSTLEIQRTEQGDSAMYLCASSPSGGDGYTFGSGTRLTVV.

The V gene is TRBV14, the J gene TRBJ2-5, with 10 bases fitting TRBD2. The CDR3 loop spans 15 amino acids. J gave up 7 bases and V 2 bases, and 7 bases lay outside the gene matches. The germline CDR1 and CDR2 sequences are SGHDN and FVKESK. The CDR3 sequence: CASSQILAGEGTQYF. In DNA, the CDR3 is TGTGCCAGCAGCCAAATCCTAGCGGGGGAGGGGACCCAGTACTTC.

In this sample, this clone turned up a few times. The V call is TRBV11-2, the J call TRBJ2-5; tentative D call: TRBD1 (5 bases). V was shortened by 8 bases and J by 2 bases, with 21 bases between the two germline ends. There are 16 residues in the CDR3. Germline loops: CDR1 SGHAT, CDR2 FQNNGV. The CDR3, as DNA: TGTGCCAGCTCTTTTTGGGGCAATATGCAACAAGAGACCCAGTACTTC. This gives the protein CASSFWGNMQQETQYF.

The J gene is TRBJ1-1, the V gene TRBV15, with D possibly TRBD1 on 5 matching bases. Per the germline V gene, CDR1 is LNHNV and CDR2 is YYDKDF (reference sequence). With 0 bases removed from V and 4 bases from J, the gap between germline ends came to 15 bases. CDR3 size: 16 residues. CDR3 in DNA: TGTGCCACCAGCAGAGATCCAACTGGGGGGGGCACTGAAGCTTTCTTT. The encoded protein is CATSRDPTGGGTEAFF.

The DNA of the CDR3 is TGTGCCAGCTCACGGGGACAGGGGAATCAGCCCCAGCATTTT. It codes for CASSRGQGNQPQHF. The chain uses TRBV18 and TRBJ1-5, with 10 nucleotides matching TRBD1. This CDR3 has 14 amino acids. The ends lost 4 bases at V and 4 bases at J; junction bases unmatched: 1. From germline, CDR1 is KGHSH and CDR2 LQKENI.

This rearrangement joins TRBV7-3 to TRBJ2-5, with 7 bases aligning to TRBD2. The V gene end was trimmed by 5 bases and the J gene end by 5 bases; junction bases not matched to a gene: 8. This CDR3 has 14 amino acids. Germline CDR1 reads SGHTA; CDR2 reads FQGTGA. CDR3 DNA: TGTGCCAGCAGCGCGACTAGCTTCGGGGAGACCCAGTACTTC. Residues: CASSATSFGETQYF.

This clone was seen a single time. The rearrangement joins TRBV27 to TRBJ1-1, with D possibly being TRBD1 (5 bases). This CDR3 comprises 13 residues. With 5 bases removed from V and 7 bases from J, the gap between germline ends came to 14 bases. CDR1 is MNHEY, CDR2 SMNVEV, per germline (reference sequence). CDR3 nucleotide sequence: TGTGCCAGCAGTCCACTGGTGGGACTTGAAGCTTTCTTT. Translating gives CASSPLVGLEAFF.

The V gene is TRBV7-3, the J gene TRBJ2-3; D gene ambiguous. This CDR3 has 15 residues. The V and J ends lost 5 bases and 1 base respectively, with 13 bases between them. Germline assignment: CDR1 SGHTA and CDR2 FQGTGA. DNA of the CDR3: TGTGCCAGCAGCCCATATGGTTCGGGCACAGATACGCAGTATTTT. The encoded protein is CASSPYGSGTDTQYF.